This T cell receptor beta chain appears in the sequencing data of a study of T cell responses to AZD1222 COVID-19 vaccine. Profiling relied on immunoSEQ multiplex PCR, and the TCRdb table lists in-frame clones only, not all of them. The sample lists 140,000 to 150,000 clones; around 89% were seen once. The V segment lost 7 bases and the J segment 0 bases; nucleotides outside the gene matches: 9. The CDR3 sequence is 16 residues long. Looked up from germline, CDR1 is SNHLY and CDR2 is FYNNEI. General observations from the study: Spike-specific TCR repertoires showed rising breadth and depth after two AZD1222 doses. In all cases, repertoires were sampled only after the peak T cell response.

This clone was counted once. Its antigen is as yet unknown. This material consisted of peripheral blood, taken on day 0 of AZD1222 vaccination. V and J are TRBV2 and TRBJ1-5; 7 positions match TRBD1. This clonotype was sampled from an adult in good health. The CDR3 sequence: CASTHDRAYSNQPQHF. Here the CDR3 DNA reads TGTGCCAGCACCCATGACAGGGCCTATAGCAATCAGCCCCAGCATTTT.